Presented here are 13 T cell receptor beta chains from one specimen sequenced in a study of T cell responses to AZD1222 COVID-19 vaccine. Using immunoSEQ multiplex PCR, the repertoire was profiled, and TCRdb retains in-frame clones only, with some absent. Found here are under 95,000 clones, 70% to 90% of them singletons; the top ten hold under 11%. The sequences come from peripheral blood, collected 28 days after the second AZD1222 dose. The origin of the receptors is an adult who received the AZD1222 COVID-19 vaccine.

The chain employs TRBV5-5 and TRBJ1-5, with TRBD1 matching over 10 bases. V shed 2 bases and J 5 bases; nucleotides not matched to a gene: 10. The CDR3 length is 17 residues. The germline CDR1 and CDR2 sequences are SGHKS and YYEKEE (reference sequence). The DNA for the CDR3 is TGTGCCAGCAGCTTTACACCGGGACAGGGGATTCATCAGCCCCAGCATTTT. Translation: CASSFTPGQGIHQPQHF.

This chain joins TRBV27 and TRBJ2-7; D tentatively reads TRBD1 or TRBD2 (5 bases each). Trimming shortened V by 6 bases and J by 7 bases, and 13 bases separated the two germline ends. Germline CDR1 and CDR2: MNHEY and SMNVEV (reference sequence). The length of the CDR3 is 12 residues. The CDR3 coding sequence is TGTGCCAGCAGCTTCTTGGGGGTTGAGCAGTACTTC. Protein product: CASSFLGVEQYF.

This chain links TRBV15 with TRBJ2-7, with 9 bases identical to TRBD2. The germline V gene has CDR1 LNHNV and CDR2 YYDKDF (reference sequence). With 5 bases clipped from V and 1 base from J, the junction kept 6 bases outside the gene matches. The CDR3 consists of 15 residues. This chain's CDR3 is CATSQRLAESYEQYF. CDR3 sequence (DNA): TGTGCCACCAGCCAAAGACTAGCGGAATCCTACGAGCAGTACTTC.

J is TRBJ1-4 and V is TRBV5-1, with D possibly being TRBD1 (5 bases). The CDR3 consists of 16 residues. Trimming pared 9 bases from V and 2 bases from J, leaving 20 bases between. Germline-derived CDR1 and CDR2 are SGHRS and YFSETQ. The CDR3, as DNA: TGCGCCACCGGACCAAGGTCAGGGTTCACTAATGAAAAACTGTTTTTT. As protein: CATGPRSGFTNEKLFF.

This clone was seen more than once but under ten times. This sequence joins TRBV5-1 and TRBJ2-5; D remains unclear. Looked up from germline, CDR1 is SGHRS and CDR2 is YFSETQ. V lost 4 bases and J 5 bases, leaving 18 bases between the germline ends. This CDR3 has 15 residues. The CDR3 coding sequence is TGCGCCAGCAGCCCGGAGCCCTGGACCGCTGAGACCCAGTACTTC. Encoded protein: CASSPEPWTAETQYF.

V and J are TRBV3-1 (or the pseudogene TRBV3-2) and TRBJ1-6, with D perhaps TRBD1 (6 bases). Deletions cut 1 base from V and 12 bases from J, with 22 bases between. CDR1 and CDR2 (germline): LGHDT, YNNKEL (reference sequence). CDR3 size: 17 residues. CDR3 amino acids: CASSQGAFRGPLLPLHF. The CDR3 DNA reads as TGTGCCAGCAGCCAAGGCGCCTTCAGGGGACCTCTTCTACCCCTCCACTTT.

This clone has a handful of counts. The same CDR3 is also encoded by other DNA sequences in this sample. In DNA form, the CDR3 reads TGTGCCAGCTCACCTCAGGGGGCCGAGCAGTACTTC. Translated: CASSPQGAEQYF. This chain links TRBV18 with TRBJ2-7, with 8 bases lining up with TRBD1. Germline lookup yields CDR1 KGHSH and CDR2 LQKENI. V lost 3 bases, J lost 6 bases, and 1 base stayed unmatched. The CDR3 has 12 amino acids.

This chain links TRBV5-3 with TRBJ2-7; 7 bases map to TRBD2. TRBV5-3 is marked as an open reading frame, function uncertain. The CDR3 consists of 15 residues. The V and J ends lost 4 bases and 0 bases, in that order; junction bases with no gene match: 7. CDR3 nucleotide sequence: TGTGCCAGAAGCCCACCGGGACTAAGCTCCTACGAGCAGTACTTC. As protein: CARSPPGLSSYEQYF.

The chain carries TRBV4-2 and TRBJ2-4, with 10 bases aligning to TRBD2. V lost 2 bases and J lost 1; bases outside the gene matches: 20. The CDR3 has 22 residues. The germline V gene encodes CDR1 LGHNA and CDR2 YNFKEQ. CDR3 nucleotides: TGTGCCAGCAGCCAAAGGACCCGACTAGCGGGCCCGGGCGACGGGGCCAAAAACATTCAGTACTTC. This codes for CASSQRTRLAGPGDGAKNIQYF.

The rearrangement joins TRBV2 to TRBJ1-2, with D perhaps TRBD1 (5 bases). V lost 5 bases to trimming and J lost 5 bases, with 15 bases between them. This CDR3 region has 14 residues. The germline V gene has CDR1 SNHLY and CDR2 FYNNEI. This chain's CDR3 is CASSKGGGGYGYTF. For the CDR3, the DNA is TGTGCCAGCAGTAAGGGCGGGGGAGGTTATGGCTACACCTTC.

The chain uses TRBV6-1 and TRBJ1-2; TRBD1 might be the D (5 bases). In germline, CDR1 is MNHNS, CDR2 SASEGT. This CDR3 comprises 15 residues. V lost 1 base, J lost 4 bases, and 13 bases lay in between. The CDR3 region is CASSEDRLRVYGYTF. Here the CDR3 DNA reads TGTGCCAGCAGTGAAGACAGGCTCCGGGTCTATGGCTACACCTTC.

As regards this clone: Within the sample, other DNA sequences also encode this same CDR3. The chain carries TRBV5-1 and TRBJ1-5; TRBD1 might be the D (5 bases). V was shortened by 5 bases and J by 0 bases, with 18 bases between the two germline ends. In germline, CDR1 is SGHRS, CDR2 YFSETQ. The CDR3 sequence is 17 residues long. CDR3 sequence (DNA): TGCGCCAGCAGTTCCACATGGAGGGGTGATAGCAATCAGCCCCAGCATTTT. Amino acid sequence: CASSSTWRGDSNQPQHF.

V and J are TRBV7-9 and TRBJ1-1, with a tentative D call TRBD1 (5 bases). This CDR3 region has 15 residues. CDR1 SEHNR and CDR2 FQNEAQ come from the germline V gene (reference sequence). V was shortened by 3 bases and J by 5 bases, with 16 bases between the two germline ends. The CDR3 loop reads CASSLRGLSPTEAFF. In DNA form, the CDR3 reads TGTGCCAGCAGCTTGCGGGGACTCTCACCGACTGAAGCTTTCTTT.